Listed below are T cell receptor beta chains from one sample, sequenced in a study of blood T cell repertoires in COVID-19. Repertoires were generated with immunoSEQ multiplex PCR, while TCRdb's copy carries only in-frame clones and drops some. Found here are about 300,000 clones, 85% of them singletons; the top ten hold about an eighth. Sequenced: peripheral blood. The receptors were sampled from a human donor in a cohort sampled during active COVID-19. Each CDR3 is given with its conserved first and last residue. The D gene is left open where the match is weak. Rows may omit the clone size; those that give it use once, few, many or a size class.

V gene	D gene	clone size	J gene	CDR3 protein	CDR3 DNA
TRBV9	TRBD2	few	TRBJ2-5	CASSVGLAGVRETQYF	TGTGCCAGCAGCGTAGGTCTAGCGGGAGTTAGAGAGACCCAGTACTTC
TRBV5-1	TRBD2	NA	TRBJ2-1	CASKAAGVSEQFF	TGCGCCAGCAAGGCAGCGGGAGTTAGTGAGCAGTTCTTC
TRBV6-5	NA	NA	TRBJ2-5	CASRTSGGETQYF	TGTGCCAGCAGGACATCAGGAGGAGAGACCCAGTACTTC
TRBV27	TRBD1	NA	TRBJ2-5	CASSLSSAGRGRWETQYF	TGTGCCAGCAGTTTGTCCTCCGCGGGCAGGGGGCGTTGGGAGACCCAGTACTTC
TRBV28	NA	NA	TRBJ2-2	CASSLLGGISAGELFF	TGTGCCAGCAGTTTATTGGGGGGAATAAGTGCCGGGGAGCTGTTTTTT
TRBV11-2	TRBD1	few	TRBJ2-1	CASSSDNRGNEQFF	TGTGCCAGCAGCTCCGATAACAGGGGAAATGAGCAGTTCTTC
TRBV20-1	TRBD2	NA	TRBJ2-7	CSASISGRDTYEQYF	TGCAGTGCTAGTATTAGCGGGAGGGATACCTACGAGCAGTACTTC
TRBV27	NA	few	TRBJ2-1	CASSLDRDSYNEQFF	TGTGCCAGCAGTTTAGACCGGGACTCCTACAATGAGCAGTTCTTC
TRBV11-2	TRBD2	NA	TRBJ2-7	CASSLLAGSSYEQYF	TGTGCCAGCAGCTTACTAGCGGGGAGCTCCTACGAGCAGTACTTC
TRBV25-1	NA	NA	TRBJ2-3	CASSELSYRGGTQYF	TGTGCCAGCAGTGAATTGAGTTACAGGGGGGGTACGCAGTATTTT
TRBV18	NA	once	TRBJ2-7	CASSPVQRREQYF	TGTGCCAGCTCACCCGTTCAGAGGCGCGAGCAGTACTTC
TRBV7-2	NA	NA	TRBJ1-2	CASAWSWRSEGYTF	TGTGCCAGCGCCTGGTCCTGGCGGTCTGAAGGCTACACCTTC
TRBV9	TRBD1	NA	TRBJ1-5	CASSAGQGNQPQHF	TGTGCCAGCAGCGCCGGACAGGGCAATCAGCCCCAGCATTTT
TRBV7-8	NA	NA	TRBJ2-6	CASTRSSGANVLTF	TGTGCCAGCACTAGGTCTTCTGGGGCCAACGTCCTGACTTTC
TRBV9	TRBD2	NA	TRBJ2-7	CASSALAGGHYEQYF	TGTGCCAGCAGCGCCTTAGCGGGAGGCCACTACGAGCAGTACTTC
TRBV5-1	NA	few	TRBJ1-4	CASSLRGAQTNEKLFF	TGCGCCAGCAGCTTGCGGGGGGCTCAAACTAATGAAAAACTGTTTTTT
TRBV5-5	NA	NA	TRBJ2-4	CASSLLLQGGKNIQYF	TGTGCCAGCAGCTTGTTGTTGCAGGGGGGCAAAAACATTCAGTACTTC
TRBV4-3	TRBD2	NA	TRBJ2-2	CASSQGGRVPGELFF	TGCGCCAGCAGCCAAGGCGGGAGGGTGCCCGGGGAGCTGTTTTTT
TRBV6-5	NA	NA	TRBJ1-1	CASSYSTRPTEAFF	TGTGCCAGCAGTTACTCGACTCGGCCCACTGAAGCTTTCTTT
TRBV5-1	TRBD2	NA	TRBJ2-7	CASSRSGRASEQYF	TGCGCCAGCAGCCGCAGCGGGAGGGCCTCCGAGCAGTACTTC
TRBV18	NA	NA	TRBJ2-7	CASSPPEVGEQYF	TGTGCCAGCTCACCACCGGAGGTGGGGGAGCAGTACTTC
TRBV5-4	NA	NA	TRBJ2-1	CASLQGNEQFF	TGTGCCAGCTTACAGGGCAATGAGCAGTTCTTC
TRBV9	TRBD2	NA	TRBJ2-2	CASRGPGLADTGELFF	TGTGCCAGCAGAGGACCCGGACTAGCGGATACCGGGGAGCTGTTTTTT
TRBV23-1	NA	NA	TRBJ1-3	CASSQLRGIGNTIYF	TGCGCCAGCAGTCAATTGCGGGGGATCGGAAACACCATATATTTT
TRBV3-1/TRBV3-2	TRBD2	NA	TRBJ2-2	CASSPRTSGDGELFF	TGTGCCAGCAGCCCACGGACTAGCGGGGACGGGGAGCTGTTTTTT
TRBV2	NA	NA	TRBJ2-7	CASSVGRANYEQYF	TGTGCCAGCAGTGTTGGCAGGGCGAATTACGAGCAGTACTTC
TRBV21-1	NA	NA	TRBJ1-1	CASSIGPRGVTEAFF	TGTGCCAGCAGCATAGGACCCAGGGGGGTCACTGAAGCTTTCTTT